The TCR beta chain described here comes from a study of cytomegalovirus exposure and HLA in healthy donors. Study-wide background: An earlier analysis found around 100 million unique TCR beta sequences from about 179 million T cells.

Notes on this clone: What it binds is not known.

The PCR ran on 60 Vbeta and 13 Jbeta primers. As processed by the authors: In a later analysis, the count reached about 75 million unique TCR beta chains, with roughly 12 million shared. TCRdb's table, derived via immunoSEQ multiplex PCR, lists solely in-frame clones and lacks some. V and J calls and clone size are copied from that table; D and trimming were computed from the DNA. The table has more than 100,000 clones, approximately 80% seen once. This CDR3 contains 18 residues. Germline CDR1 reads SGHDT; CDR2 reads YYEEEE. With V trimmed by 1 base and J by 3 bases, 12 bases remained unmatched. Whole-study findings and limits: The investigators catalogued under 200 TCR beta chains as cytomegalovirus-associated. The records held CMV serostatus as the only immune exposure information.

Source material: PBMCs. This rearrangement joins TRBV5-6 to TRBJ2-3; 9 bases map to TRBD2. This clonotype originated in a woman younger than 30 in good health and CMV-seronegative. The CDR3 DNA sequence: TGTGCCAGCAGCTTGAGGGGAGCGGGAGGCGGAGGGACAGATACGCAGTATTTT. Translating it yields CASSLRGAGGGGTDTQYF.